One TCR beta chain is described in this entry. No antigen is known for it. While unrecorded immune exposures were likely, the donors were nominally healthy when sampled. The sample comes from a study of cytomegalovirus exposure and HLA in healthy donors. Study-wide results and caveats: Later on, an analysis found that several of the most significant clusters appeared to be linked to common viral pathogens, which included parvovirus B19.

The PCR was carried out with 60 Vbeta primers and 13 Jbeta primers. Assay used: immunoSEQ multiplex PCR; TCRdb lists only in-frame clones, some missing. This table has approximately 150,000 clones, approximately 60% appearing once. The source material was PBMCs. The clonotype comes from a woman aged 55-69 years in good health and CMV-seropositive.

The CDR3 loop reads CASSPSGVIQYF. The DNA for the CDR3 is TGTGCCAGCAGCCCTAGCGGGGTCATTCAGTACTTC. V gene TRBV11-2 combines with J gene TRBJ2-4; TRBD2 matches 9 bases. The CDR3 has 12 amino acids. Germline trimming cut 5 bases from V and 9 bases from J; bases unmatched to any gene: 2. Germline CDR1 SGHAT, CDR2 FQNNGV.